This is a list of T cell receptor beta chains from one sample in a study of blood T cell repertoires in COVID-19. TCRdb's table, derived via immunoSEQ multiplex PCR, lists solely in-frame clones and lacks some. The repertoire consists of some 220,000 clones, with approximately 85% occurring once and the leading ten covering 2.4%. Input material: peripheral blood. All receptors derive from a woman in her 70s with COVID-19, enrolled during active disease. The CDR3 runs from the conserved cysteine through the conserved F or W. Each record gives: D gene, J gene, clone size, V gene, CDR3 DNA, CDR3 protein. D genes are given only for firm matches. Clone size is given for some rows only: seen once, a few or many times, or a class if the clone is expanded.

TRBD1	TRBJ2-4	NA	TRBV4-1	TGCGCCAGCAGCCAAAGTTATCAGGGGGCGATTCAGTACTTC	CASSQSYQGAIQYF
NA	TRBJ1-5	NA	TRBV10-3	TGTGCCATCAGTGAGGGGACTAATGATCAGCCCCAGCATTTT	CAISEGTNDQPQHF
NA	TRBJ2-5	NA	TRBV15	TGTGCCACCAGCCCTCGCCGGCAGGGAGAGACCCAGTACTTC	CATSPRRQGETQYF
TRBD1	TRBJ1-1	NA	TRBV6-2/TRBV6-3	TGTGCCAGCAGTTACTCACCGGGACAGGGAACGAACACTGAAGCTTTCTTT	CASSYSPGQGTNTEAFF
NA	TRBJ2-7	NA	TRBV6-2/TRBV6-3	TGTGCCAGCAGTTCGGCCTACGAGCAGTACTTC	CASSSAYEQYF
TRBD1	TRBJ1-2	NA	TRBV6-5	TGTGCCAGCAGTACGACAGGGGGTGGCAGTGGCTACACCTTC	CASSTTGGGSGYTF
TRBD2	TRBJ2-2	NA	TRBV19	TGTGCCAGTAGACTAGCGTTCGGGGAGCTGTTTTTT	CASRLAFGELFF
NA	TRBJ1-1	NA	TRBV4-3	TGCGCCAGCAGCCGAACATTACAGGGCTTGAACACTGAAGCTTTCTTT	CASSRTLQGLNTEAFF
TRBD2	TRBJ2-5	NA	TRBV6-6	TGTGCCAGCAGTCCTCAGGGGCTAGCGGGGGGCTGGGAGACCCAGTACTTC	CASSPQGLAGGWETQYF
NA	TRBJ2-3	few	TRBV20-1	TGCAGTGCTAGTGGGCCAAGGGGCGGCACAGATACGCAGTATTTT	CSASGPRGGTDTQYF
TRBD1	TRBJ1-6	NA	TRBV5-4	TGTGCCAGCAGCCCGTCTGAGGGACAGCTTAATTCACCCCTCCACTTT	CASSPSEGQLNSPLHF
NA	TRBJ1-6	NA	TRBV4-2	TGTGCCAGCAGCCAAGCGTCGGGCAGGGTAGATAATTCACCCCTCCACTTT	CASSQASGRVDNSPLHF
NA	TRBJ1-4	NA	TRBV7-9	TGTGCCAGCAGCGCAGCGGGGGGTGGAAAACTGTTTTTT	CASSAAGGGKLFF
NA	TRBJ1-1	NA	TRBV12-3/TRBV12-4	TGTGCCAGCAGTTTCGAGGGCACTGAAGCTTTCTTT	CASSFEGTEAFF
NA	TRBJ1-4	few	TRBV7-2	TGTGCCAGCAGCCCTATAACAGGGAACAATGAAAAACTGTTTTTT	CASSPITGNNEKLFF
NA	TRBJ2-3	few	TRBV27	TGTGCCAGCAGTTTACCGTCTACAGATACGCAGTATTTT	CASSLPSTDTQYF
TRBD1	TRBJ2-7	NA	TRBV19	TGTGCCAGTCGAATCTATAACAGGGGCGGCTACGAGCAGTACTTC	CASRIYNRGGYEQYF
TRBD1	TRBJ1-1	few	TRBV13	TGTGCCAGCAGCATGACAGGGTTGAACACTGAAGCTTTCTTT	CASSMTGLNTEAFF
TRBD2	TRBJ2-3	NA	TRBV5-6	TGTGCCAGCATCGGGACTAGCGGGGGGGCCCCCACAGATACGCAGTATTTT	CASIGTSGGAPTDTQYF
NA	TRBJ1-1	NA	TRBV18	TGTGCCAGCTCACCGATTCTCTCGCAGGGGAACACTGAAGCTTTCTTT	CASSPILSQGNTEAFF
TRBD2	TRBJ2-3	NA	TRBV7-3	TGTGCCAGCAGCCTGGGCCCCCGGGGGGGCGGCCAAGATACGCAGTATTTT	CASSLGPRGGGQDTQYF
TRBD1	TRBJ2-7	NA	TRBV4-2	TGTGCCAGCAGCCGGACAGGATCGTACGAGCAGTACTTC	CASSRTGSYEQYF
NA	TRBJ1-4	NA	TRBV19	TGTGCCAGTAGTGCGGACAGAACGGGGAATGAAAAACTGTTTTTT	CASSADRTGNEKLFF
TRBD1	TRBJ1-2	NA	TRBV19	TGTGCCAGTAGGGCCACAGGGGGCATCTATGGCTACACCTTC	CASRATGGIYGYTF
TRBD2	TRBJ2-1	NA	TRBV2	TGTGCCAGCAGTGGTAGCGGGAGGGCTATAGATGAGCAGTTCTTC	CASSGSGRAIDEQFF
TRBD1	TRBJ1-1	NA	TRBV5-6	TGTGCCAGCAGCACAACAGGGGGCGCTTGGGACACTGAAGCTTTCTTT	CASSTTGGAWDTEAFF
NA	TRBJ2-2	NA	TRBV7-3	TGTGCCAGCAGCTTAGGGTTAGCGGCGAACACCGGGGAGCTGTTTTTT	CASSLGLAANTGELFF
NA	TRBJ1-2	NA	TRBV19	TGTGCCAGTAGTCCCGCACCGGGATCATATGGCTACACCTTC	CASSPAPGSYGYTF
NA	TRBJ2-7	once	TRBV7-9	TGTGCCAGCAGCTTAGGGCAGGGAGGCTACGAGCAGTACTTC	CASSLGQGGYEQYF
TRBD2	TRBJ2-1	NA	TRBV10-3	TGTGCCATCAGCGCCGGGACTAGCGGGATGAGCTCCTACAATGAGCAGTTCTTC	CAISAGTSGMSSYNEQFF
NA	TRBJ1-6	many	TRBV6-5	TGTGCCAGCACGGCAGGGGATTCACCCCTCCACTTT	CASTAGDSPLHF
NA	TRBJ2-7	NA	TRBV6-5	TGTGCCAGCACTACCTCGGGGGAGCAGTACTTC	CASTTSGEQYF
TRBD1	TRBJ1-5	once	TRBV14	TGTGCCAGCAGCCAGGGACAGACTCAGCCCCAGCATTTT	CASSQGQTQPQHF
TRBD1	TRBJ1-2	NA	TRBV5-5	TGTGCCAGCAGTTACGACAGGGGGCCGTATGGCTACACCTTC	CASSYDRGPYGYTF
TRBD1	TRBJ2-2	NA	TRBV11-3	TGTGCCAGCAGTTTCACAGGGGTGTACACCGGGGAGCTGTTTTTT	CASSFTGVYTGELFF
TRBD1	TRBJ1-2	NA	TRBV5-1	TGCGCCAGCAGCACAACAGGGGAAGGCTACACCTTC	CASSTTGEGYTF
NA	TRBJ2-7	NA	TRBV5-1	TGCGCCAGCACCCTATTTTCCGGCCCGGGGGTCTACGAGCAGTACTTC	CASTLFSGPGVYEQYF
TRBD1	TRBJ1-4	NA	TRBV5-8	TGTGCCAGCAGCTTGGACGGGACAGGGTATGAAAAACTGTTTTTT	CASSLDGTGYEKLFF
NA	TRBJ1-2	NA	TRBV25-1	TGTGCCAGCAGTGAAAAAAGCCGTGGCTATGGCTACACCTTC	CASSEKSRGYGYTF
TRBD1	TRBJ2-7	NA	TRBV9	TGTGCCAGCAGCGCGAACCCCGGGACAGGGGAGCTCGTCGAGCAGTACTTC	CASSANPGTGELVEQYF
TRBD2	TRBJ2-3	NA	TRBV5-5	TGTGCCAGCAGCGGACTAGCGGCTAGCACAGATACGCAGTATTTT	CASSGLAASTDTQYF
TRBD1	TRBJ2-5	NA	TRBV10-3	TGTGCCACCAACGTTGGGGACAGGGCAAAAGAGACCCAGTACTTC	CATNVGDRAKETQYF
NA	TRBJ2-7	once	TRBV27	TGTGCCAGCAGTTTAAATGCGCGTACCGGGAGCAGGGTCCACGAGCAGTACTTC	CASSLNARTGSRVHEQYF
NA	TRBJ1-2	NA	TRBV4-1	TGCGCCAGCAGCCTGGAGTGGGGCCTTTCCCGGGGCTACACCTTC	CASSLEWGLSRGYTF
NA	TRBJ1-6	NA	TRBV18	TGTGCCAGCTCCCCAGACAGTTCCTATAATTCACCCCTCCACTTT	CASSPDSSYNSPLHF